This T cell receptor (beta chain) was documented in a study of blood T cell repertoires in COVID-19. This CDR3 has 13 residues. Trimming shortened V by 7 bases and J by 10 bases, and 14 bases separated the two germline ends. Germline CDR1 and CDR2: LGHNT and FRNRAP. Some clones are missing from TCRdb's copy, which holds only in-frame ones; the method was immunoSEQ multiplex PCR. The sample shows 30,000 to 40,000 clones, around 84% of them seen only once. In Seattle, patients joined the study during active infection and were tracked longitudinally. The rearrangement links TRBV12-5 to TRBJ1-6; D call uncertain. The sequence was obtained from a man in his fifties or sixties with COVID-19, enrolled during active disease. The material sequenced was peripheral blood. The CDR3 reads CASVASGDSPLHF. The CDR3 coding sequence is TGTGCTAGTGTAGCGTCGGGAGACTCACCCCTCCACTTT.